Listed below are T cell receptor beta chains from one sample, sequenced in a study of CD8+CD57+ T cells in acquired aplastic anemia. TCRdb reanalysed the reads using MiXCR and keeps one entry per CDR3 protein. This table holds 400,000 to 450,000 distinct CDR3 sequences, 60% to 80% found once. Sequenced: sorted CD4+, CD8+, or CD8+CD57+ T cells (not recorded which) from PBMCs. These receptors originate from a human donor in good health, serving as a control. Both conserved end residues are part of each CDR3.

TRBJ2-3 | TRBV7-3 | CAIKVVPTETQYF
TRBJ1-1 | TRBV7-7 | CASSFSFPGRTKRFF
TRBJ1-2 | TRBV7-9 | CASSFAQGLGYTF
TRBJ1-4 | TRBV6-1 | CASRQGSSETLFF
TRBJ1-1 | TRBV7-2 | CASSLERLHNGEAFF
TRBJ1-5 | TRBV9 | CASSQEGGFNQPQHF
TRBJ2-7 | TRBV2 | CASIKGDRGSYEQYF
TRBJ2-7 | TRBV6-4 | CASIHTRQGFSYEQYF
TRBJ2-3 | TRBV11-2 | CASSPISGGAVDTQYF
TRBJ2-3 | TRBV9 | CASSVERLSTDTQYF
TRBJ2-5 | TRBV19 | CASSSSLAASSETQYF
TRBJ2-2 | TRBV12-3/TRBV12-4 | CASSFMNTGELFF
TRBJ1-1 | TRBV24-1 | CATSELTTGKAFF
TRBJ2-3 | TRBV19 | CASSIGRGKTGTLYF
TRBJ2-1 | TRBV7-7 | CASQSNEQFF
TRBJ2-2 | TRBV24-1 | CATSDLRGRYTGELFF
TRBJ1-1 | TRBV10-3 | CAIGGTGGRYSEAFF
TRBJ1-4 | TRBV10-3 | CAFGGEGEKLFF
TRBJ2-1 | TRBV9 | CASSVAVGGGNNEQFF
- | TRBV9 | CASSESGIVYEQYF
TRBJ1-1 | TRBV7-9 | CASTTGTGFYEQGAAGTEAFF
TRBJ1-1 | TRBV2 | CASSGTRLNEKLF
TRBJ1-1 | TRBV7-3 | CASSRDIITAPFF
TRBJ1-2 | TRBV2 | CASSLGSADYGYTF
TRBJ1-6 | TRBV11-2 | CASSLDRNIGSPLHF
TRBJ1-5 | TRBV15 | CATSGKRGGYKQPQHF
TRBJ1-4 | TRBV20-1 | CCPGQGGEKLFF
TRBJ2-6 | TRBV9 | CASSEVQGSSGANVLTF
TRBJ1-3 | TRBV10-3 | CAITGGAGNKIYF